This T cell receptor (beta chain) was sequenced in a study of T cells in Graves' hyperthyroidism and ophthalmopathy. Findings of the study overall: Most clonotypes that expanded in the thyroid above 0.001 also showed up in blood. Ophthalmopathy got predicted by the model a median approximately 6.3 months before its onset. A model of 13 V-J features distinguished ophthalmopathy from stable hyperthyroidism.

It was uncontrolled infection, other autoimmune disease, pregnancy or lactation that excluded patients. The CDR3 loop spans 16 amino acids. Trimming took off 5 bases at V and 6 bases at J, with 22 bases between the two ends. Per germline, CDR1 SGHTA and CDR2 FQGTGA. At least ten counts were recorded for this clonotype. Its target is unknown. The source material, RNA transcripts, was used to amplify TCR beta CDR3 regions. First-round RT-PCR targeting the TCR CDR3 was performed with the HTBI primer set. MiXCR, applied by TCRdb to the multiplex PCR reads, yields one record per CDR3 protein. Among a few hundred thousand distinct CDR3 sequences listed, 46% were seen once.

The clonotype originates from an adult woman with Graves' disease, either hyperthyroidism or ophthalmopathy (not recorded which). This chain connects TRBV7-3 to TRBJ1-2, with a tentative D call TRBD1 (6 bases). Source material: peripheral blood or thyroid tissue (not recorded which). CDR3 coding DNA: TGTGCCAGCAGCCTCATGGGGGGGCCTTCCGCCGATGGCTACACCTTC. Amino acids: CASSLMGGPSADGYTF.